This T cell receptor (beta chain) derives from a study of T cell changes during pregnancy in multiple sclerosis. The CDR3 spans 14 residues. Trimming cost V 0 bases and J 1 base, with 7 bases left between them. The germline V gene has CDR1 LGHNA and CDR2 YNFKEQ. The data were produced by immunoSEQ multiplex PCR, yet TCRdb's version contains in-frame clones alone and is incomplete. The table shows tens of thousands of clones, with about nine tenths occurring only once. The source was CD4+ T cells from peripheral blood mononuclear cells, collected in the second trimester of pregnancy. This receptor was taken from a female donor with multiple sclerosis, enrolled in a pregnancy study. The chain links TRBV4-2 to TRBJ2-7; D may be TRBD1 (6 bases). The chain's CDR3 is CASSQDTGSYEQYF. The CDR3 DNA follows: TGTGCCAGCAGCCAAGATACAGGGTCCTACGAGCAGTACTTC.